The sample holds many counts of the clone carrying this T cell receptor beta chain. Its antigen is unknown. The CDR3 covers 15 residues. With V trimmed by 5 bases and J by 5 bases, 11 bases remained unmatched. The sample belongs to a study of Graves' ophthalmopathy and Graves' hyperthyroidism. Study-level points and caveats: Detection in blood was also observed for most expanded thyroid clonotypes above 0.001 frequency.

Sampling more than 9 ml of fresh peripheral blood provided the PBMCs. RNA transcripts served as template for amplifying TCR beta CDR3 sequences. HTBI primers served in a first-round RT-PCR, which a second-round multiplex PCR followed. MiXCR, applied by TCRdb to the multiplex PCR reads, yields one record per CDR3 protein. The data show 200,000 to 250,000 distinct CDR3 sequences, 20% to 25% seen once. The sequenced material came from peripheral blood. The chain employs TRBV12-3 or TRBV12-4 and TRBJ2-5, with TRBD1 matching 7 bases. The origin of this receptor is a woman aged 50 to 60 with Graves' ophthalmopathy. This CDR3 is CASSNNDRAGETQYF. CDR3 bases: TGTGCCAGCAGTAACAACGACAGGGCTGGCGAGACCCAGTACTTC.